This is a list of T cell receptor beta chains from one sample in a study of blood T cell repertoires in COVID-19. The repertoire was sequenced with immunoSEQ multiplex PCR; TCRdb's copy has only in-frame clones and lacks some. Of tens of thousands of clones listed, over 75% were seen once; the top ten hold about 2.5%. The sample comprised peripheral blood. These receptors were obtained from a woman over 75 with COVID-19, enrolled during active disease. CDR3s include the opening cysteine and the closing phenylalanine or tryptophan. A D gene is named only where the DNA matches it firmly. Only some rows state a clone size, as once, few, many or a class for expanded clones.

D gene: TRBD1; V gene: TRBV18; clone size: NA; J gene: TRBJ1-1; CDR3 protein: CASSPHGGQENTEAFF; CDR3 DNA: TGTGCCAGCTCACCACACGGGGGACAGGAGAACACTGAAGCTTTCTTT
D gene: TRBD1; V gene: TRBV6-5; clone size: NA; J gene: TRBJ1-1; CDR3 protein: CASSLHRGNTEAFF; CDR3 DNA: TGTGCCAGCAGTCTCCACAGGGGAAACACTGAAGCTTTCTTT
D gene: NA; V gene: TRBV28; clone size: NA; J gene: TRBJ2-2; CDR3 protein: CASSSLTGKDTGELFF; CDR3 DNA: TGTGCCAGCAGTAGCCTAACAGGGAAGGACACCGGGGAGCTGTTTTTT
D gene: NA; V gene: TRBV21-1; clone size: few; J gene: TRBJ1-4; CDR3 protein: CASSSSRLGGNEKLFF; CDR3 DNA: TGTGCCAGCAGCTCTTCCCGACTAGGTGGGAATGAAAAACTGTTTTTT
D gene: TRBD1; V gene: TRBV10-2; clone size: NA; J gene: TRBJ1-1; CDR3 protein: CASRRDRADTEAFF; CDR3 DNA: TGCGCCAGCAGACGAGACAGGGCCGACACTGAAGCTTTCTTT
D gene: TRBD2; V gene: TRBV6-5; clone size: few; J gene: TRBJ2-7; CDR3 protein: CATIAGGIFREQYF; CDR3 DNA: TGTGCCACCATAGCGGGAGGGATATTTCGCGAGCAGTACTTC
D gene: NA; V gene: TRBV5-8; clone size: NA; J gene: TRBJ1-1; CDR3 protein: CASSFRRSNTEAFF; CDR3 DNA: TGTGCCAGCAGCTTTAGGCGGTCGAACACTGAAGCTTTCTTT
D gene: TRBD1; V gene: TRBV2; clone size: NA; J gene: TRBJ2-5; CDR3 protein: CASSEAPGTGGFLSRETQYF; CDR3 DNA: TGTGCCAGCAGTGAAGCCCCCGGGACAGGGGGATTTTTGTCTAGAGAGACCCAGTACTTC
D gene: NA; V gene: TRBV19; clone size: once; J gene: TRBJ1-4; CDR3 protein: CASSTGPGSPTEKLFF; CDR3 DNA: TGTGCCAGTAGTACCGGCCCCGGGTCCCCGACTGAAAAACTGTTTTTT
D gene: NA; V gene: TRBV5-8; clone size: NA; J gene: TRBJ1-1; CDR3 protein: CASSLHRDYGEAFF; CDR3 DNA: TGTGCCAGCAGCTTGCACAGGGATTATGGTGAAGCTTTCTTT
D gene: NA; V gene: TRBV6-4; clone size: NA; J gene: TRBJ1-4; CDR3 protein: CASSRDAREKLFF; CDR3 DNA: TGTGCCAGCAGTCGGGATGCTCGGGAAAAACTGTTTTTT
D gene: NA; V gene: TRBV5-1; clone size: once; J gene: TRBJ1-1; CDR3 protein: CASSPSTANTEAFF; CDR3 DNA: TGCGCCAGCAGCCCATCGACAGCGAACACTGAAGCTTTCTTT
D gene: TRBD1; V gene: TRBV28; clone size: NA; J gene: TRBJ1-1; CDR3 protein: CASSLDRGVSMNTEAFF; CDR3 DNA: TGTGCCAGCAGTTTAGACAGGGGAGTAAGTATGAACACTGAAGCTTTCTTT
D gene: TRBD2; V gene: TRBV10-1; clone size: NA; J gene: TRBJ2-7; CDR3 protein: CASSESTLGTSGRYHYEQYF; CDR3 DNA: TGCGCCAGCAGTGAGTCGACCCTAGGGACTAGCGGGCGATACCATTACGAGCAGTACTTC
D gene: NA; V gene: TRBV18; clone size: NA; J gene: TRBJ2-6; CDR3 protein: CASSPYDRSSGANVLTF; CDR3 DNA: TGTGCCAGCTCACCGTACGACAGGTCCTCTGGGGCCAACGTCCTGACTTTC
D gene: NA; V gene: TRBV18; clone size: NA; J gene: TRBJ2-3; CDR3 protein: CASSPQRDTTDTQYF; CDR3 DNA: TGTGCCAGCTCACCACAGCGGGACACCACAGATACGCAGTATTTT
D gene: TRBD2; V gene: TRBV4-2; clone size: NA; J gene: TRBJ2-7; CDR3 protein: CASSRHGGGTTTYEQYF; CDR3 DNA: TGTGCCAGCAGCCGGCACGGCGGGGGGACGACAACCTACGAGCAGTACTTC
D gene: NA; V gene: TRBV2; clone size: NA; J gene: TRBJ1-4; CDR3 protein: CASSTPDREKLFF; CDR3 DNA: TGTGCCAGCAGTACACCCGATCGTGAAAAACTGTTTTTT
D gene: NA; V gene: TRBV11-1; clone size: NA; J gene: TRBJ1-2; CDR3 protein: CASSFGPGLGYTF; CDR3 DNA: TGTGCCAGCAGCTTCGGTCCTGGTTTAGGCTACACCTTC
D gene: NA; V gene: TRBV9; clone size: NA; J gene: TRBJ2-2; CDR3 protein: CASSSLGQPGLGNTGELFF; CDR3 DNA: TGTGCCAGCAGTTCCTTGGGGCAGCCGGGACTGGGGAACACCGGGGAGCTGTTTTTT
D gene: NA; V gene: TRBV7-9; clone size: NA; J gene: TRBJ2-7; CDR3 protein: CASSLGTGVGLDEQYF; CDR3 DNA: TGTGCCAGCAGCTTAGGAACGGGGGTGGGCTTGGACGAGCAGTACTTC
D gene: TRBD1; V gene: TRBV5-1; clone size: once; J gene: TRBJ2-5; CDR3 protein: CASSRSGQPQETQYF; CDR3 DNA: TGCGCCAGCAGTCGTTCGGGACAGCCACAAGAGACCCAGTACTTC
D gene: NA; V gene: TRBV5-1; clone size: NA; J gene: TRBJ2-5; CDR3 protein: CASSSPGGRQETQYF; CDR3 DNA: TGCGCCAGCAGCTCCCCTGGAGGGCGACAAGAGACCCAGTACTTC
D gene: TRBD1; V gene: TRBV28; clone size: NA; J gene: TRBJ2-1; CDR3 protein: CASSVPGQGRNEQFF; CDR3 DNA: TGTGCCAGCAGCGTTCCGGGACAGGGGCGCAATGAGCAGTTCTTC
D gene: TRBD1; V gene: TRBV5-8; clone size: NA; J gene: TRBJ1-5; CDR3 protein: CASSDRQGLGDQPQHF; CDR3 DNA: TGTGCCAGCAGCGATAGACAGGGTTTGGGGGATCAGCCCCAGCATTTT
D gene: TRBD1; V gene: TRBV6-5; clone size: NA; J gene: TRBJ1-1; CDR3 protein: CASSPRGQANTEAFF; CDR3 DNA: TGTGCCAGCAGTCCCCGGGGACAGGCGAACACTGAAGCTTTCTTT
D gene: NA; V gene: TRBV18; clone size: NA; J gene: TRBJ2-5; CDR3 protein: CASSPGVGETQYF; CDR3 DNA: TGTGCCAGCTCACCCGGGGTAGGTGAGACCCAGTACTTC
D gene: NA; V gene: TRBV7-6; clone size: once; J gene: TRBJ1-1; CDR3 protein: CASRLKTGKNTEAFF; CDR3 DNA: TGTGCCAGCAGGTTGAAGACAGGCAAGAACACTGAAGCTTTCTTT
D gene: NA; V gene: TRBV21-1; clone size: NA; J gene: TRBJ2-7; CDR3 protein: CASSKEKETSYEQYF; CDR3 DNA: TGTGCCAGCAGCAAGGAAAAGGAGACCTCCTACGAGCAGTACTTC
D gene: TRBD2; V gene: TRBV11-3; clone size: NA; J gene: TRBJ2-3; CDR3 protein: CASSRSGSGSGDTQYF; CDR3 DNA: TGTGCCAGCAGCCGCTCGGGTAGCGGGAGTGGAGATACGCAGTATTTT
D gene: NA; V gene: TRBV18; clone size: NA; J gene: TRBJ1-6; CDR3 protein: CASSPYRIREDSSPLHF; CDR3 DNA: TGTGCCAGCTCACCGTATCGTATCCGGGAGGATAGTTCACCCCTCCACTTT
D gene: NA; V gene: TRBV7-9; clone size: NA; J gene: TRBJ2-7; CDR3 protein: CASSLARSNTKQYF; CDR3 DNA: TGTGCCAGCAGCTTAGCGCGGAGCAATACTAAGCAGTACTTC